The rows below give T cell receptor beta chains drawn from one sample of a study of PD-1 blockade in classical Hodgkin lymphoma. Generated by immunoSEQ multiplex PCR, the TCRdb table keeps only in-frame clones and is missing some. The top ten hold 3% to 4% of the sample, which has 29,000 or so clones, over 55% seen once. Specimen: peripheral blood mononuclear cells (PBMCs), collected before the second cycle of nivolumab. The receptors derive from a human donor with classical Hodgkin lymphoma. CDR3s include the opening cysteine and the closing phenylalanine or tryptophan. The D gene is left open where the match is weak. Clone size is given for some rows only: seen once, a few or many times, or a class if the clone is expanded.

J | size | V | D | DNA | CDR3
TRBJ1-1 | NA | TRBV11-2 | NA | TGTGCCAGCAGCGTCGACAGGAACACTGAAGCTTTCTTT | CASSVDRNTEAFF
TRBJ1-1 | NA | TRBV6-6 | NA | TGTGCCAGCAGGAAAAGCAGGGTTGGTACCACTGAAGCTTTCTTT | CASRKSRVGTTEAFF
TRBJ2-3 | NA | TRBV5-1 | NA | TGCGCCAGCAGCTTGGGTTTGTGGGGTCGCACAGATACGCAGTATTTT | CASSLGLWGRTDTQYF
TRBJ1-6 | NA | TRBV5-5 | NA | TGTGCCAGCTGCCAAGACAGTCTCTCCTATAATTCACCCCTCCACTTT | CASCQDSLSYNSPLHF
TRBJ2-5 | NA | TRBV5-8 | NA | TGTGCCAGCACCATGACGGACAAAGAGACCCAGTACTTC | CASTMTDKETQYF
TRBJ2-1 | NA | TRBV27 | TRBD1 | TGTGCCAGCAGTGACGAAGGGACAGGGTGGAACAATGAGCAGTTCTTC | CASSDEGTGWNNEQFF
TRBJ2-7 | once | TRBV5-6 | NA | TGTGCCAGCAGGGGGCTCGGCGGCTACGAGCAGTACTTC | CASRGLGGYEQYF
TRBJ1-2 | NA | TRBV11-2 | TRBD1 | TGTGCCAGCAGCTCAATACCGGGGACAGTTTTGAGTGGCTACACCTTC | CASSSIPGTVLSGYTF
TRBJ2-7 | NA | TRBV5-6 | NA | TGTGCCAGCAGCCCGTGGGGCGGCGCCTACGAGCAGTACTTC | CASSPWGGAYEQYF
TRBJ2-1 | NA | TRBV5-1 | NA | TGCGCCAGCAGCTCGGAAGACAGAAATGAGCAGTTCTTC | CASSSEDRNEQFF
TRBJ2-7 | NA | TRBV7-4 | NA | TGTGCCAGCAGCCCGAGACAGGTTGCACCCTACGAGCAGTACTTC | CASSPRQVAPYEQYF
TRBJ2-7 | NA | TRBV29-1 | TRBD1 | TGCAGCGTTGAAAGGGGACAGGGTCTCTCCTACGAGCAGTACTTC | CSVERGQGLSYEQYF
TRBJ1-3 | once | TRBV6-5 | NA | TGTGCCAGCAGTACAGGGCCCTCTGGAAACACCATATATTTT | CASSTGPSGNTIYF
TRBJ1-2 | few | TRBV18 | NA | TGTGCCAGCTCACCACCAGAGTATGGCTACACCTTC | CASSPPEYGYTF
TRBJ1-1 | NA | TRBV7-8 | TRBD1 | TGTGCCAGCAGCCCCGGGACAGGGTATATGAACACTGAAGCTTTCTTT | CASSPGTGYMNTEAFF
TRBJ1-3 | NA | TRBV28 | NA | TGTGCCAGCAGTTTATTTTTTACAGGGATGGAAGGAGGAAACACCATATATTTT | CASSLFFTGMEGGNTIYF
TRBJ2-7 | NA | TRBV7-6 | NA | TGTGCCAGCAGCTTAGGTGCCGGGGGAGCCTACGAGCAGTACTTC | CASSLGAGGAYEQYF
TRBJ1-1 | NA | TRBV5-6 | NA | TGTGCCAGCAGCTTGGTGGAGGGGTCCACTGAAGCTTTCTTT | CASSLVEGSTEAFF
TRBJ1-1 | few | TRBV18 | NA | TGTGCCAGCCGCAGCAGGGGATTGGACACTGAAGCTTTCTTT | CASRSRGLDTEAFF
TRBJ2-7 | NA | TRBV6-5 | TRBD1 | TGTGCCAGCAGTTACTCGAGGGACAGCTCCTACGAGCAGTACTTC | CASSYSRDSSYEQYF
TRBJ1-1 | NA | TRBV6-5 | NA | TGTGCCAGCAGTCTTGGCAGGGGGAACACTGAAGCTTTCTTT | CASSLGRGNTEAFF
TRBJ2-7 | NA | TRBV4-3 | NA | TGCGCCAGCAGCCAAGAGCTACTTTCCTACGAGCAGTACTTC | CASSQELLSYEQYF